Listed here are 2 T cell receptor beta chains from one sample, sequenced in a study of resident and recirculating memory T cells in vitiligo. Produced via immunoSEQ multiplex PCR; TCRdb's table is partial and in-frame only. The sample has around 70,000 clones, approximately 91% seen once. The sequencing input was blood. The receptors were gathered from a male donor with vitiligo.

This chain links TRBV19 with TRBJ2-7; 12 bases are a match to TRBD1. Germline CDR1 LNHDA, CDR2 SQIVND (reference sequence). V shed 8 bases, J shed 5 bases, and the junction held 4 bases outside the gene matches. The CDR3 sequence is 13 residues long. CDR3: CASGRDRGHEQYF. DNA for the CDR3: TGTGCCAGTGGACGGGACAGGGGGCACGAGCAGTACTTC.

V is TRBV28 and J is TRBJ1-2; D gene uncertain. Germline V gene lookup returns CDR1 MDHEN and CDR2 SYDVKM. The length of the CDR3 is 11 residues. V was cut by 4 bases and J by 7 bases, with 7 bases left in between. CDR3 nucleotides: TGTGCCAGCAGTTCTAGAACTGGCTACACCTTC. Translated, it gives CASSSRTGYTF.